The 28 T cell receptor beta chains below were found in one sample sequenced in a study of control samples from healthy donors and cancer patients. The repertoire was sequenced with immunoSEQ multiplex PCR; TCRdb's copy has only in-frame clones and lacks some. The sample consists of about 100,000 clones, approximately 86% of them appearing once. The source material was blood. These receptor sequences come from a man aged 25 to 45 in good health.

The chain carries TRBV6-5 and TRBJ1-4; TRBD1 is a possible D gene (6 bases). Germline lookup yields CDR1 MNHEY and CDR2 SVGAGI. The V and J ends lost 4 bases and 4 bases respectively, with 10 bases between them. This CDR3 comprises 14 residues. CDR3 in amino acids: CASSSYRVNEKLFF. The CDR3, as DNA: TGTGCCAGCAGTTCGTACAGGGTTAATGAAAAACTGTTTTTT.

The gene calls are TRBV10-2 and TRBJ1-2, with D unclear. Germline CDR1 WSHSY, CDR2 SAAADI. The CDR3 runs to 16 residues. Trimming removed 0 bases at V and 8 bases at J, with 19 bases between. The CDR3, as DNA: TGCGCCAGCAGTGAGTCGAATCCGGGTGGCGTTCGAGGCTACACCTTC. This translates into CASSESNPGGVRGYTF.

The chain recombines TRBV28 with TRBJ1-5; possible D gene TRBD1, 5 bases. The ends were cut back, 6 bases at V and 5 bases at J, with 14 bases in the middle. The CDR3 runs 14 residues. Germline assignment: CDR1 MDHEN and CDR2 SYDVKM. CDR3 protein: CASRQPGRHQPQHF. The CDR3 DNA reads TGTGCCAGCAGGCAACCGGGACGGCATCAGCCCCAGCATTTT.

The chain employs TRBV5-6 and TRBJ1-6; TRBD1 matches at 7 bases. With V trimmed by 0 bases and J by 10 bases, 7 bases remained unmatched. CDR3 length: 15 residues. CDR1 and CDR2 (germline): SGHDT, YYEEEE. Here the CDR3 reads CASSLGQGHRSPLHF. CDR3 nucleotides: TGTGCCAGCAGCTTGGGACAGGGTCACCGATCACCCCTCCACTTT.

V and J are TRBV6-5 and TRBJ1-2, with 10 bases lining up with TRBD1. The germline V gene has CDR1 MNHEY and CDR2 SVGAGI. The trim removed 0 bases at V and 7 bases at J, leaving 5 bases unmatched. The CDR3 spans 15 residues. The CDR3 spells CASSYSKWTGGGYTF. In DNA form, the CDR3 reads TGTGCCAGCAGTTACTCGAAATGGACAGGGGGTGGCTACACCTTC.

The chain couples TRBV6-5 to TRBJ2-1; the D gene is possibly TRBD1 (6 bases). The germline V gene encodes CDR1 MNHEY and CDR2 SVGAGI. The CDR3 sequence is 15 residues long. V lost 11 bases to trimming and J lost 0 bases, with 17 bases between them. The CDR3 region is CAGSLGQNSYNEQFF. CDR3 DNA: TGTGCCGGAAGCCTTGGACAGAACTCCTACAATGAGCAGTTCTTC.

The chain joins TRBV28 to TRBJ1-2, with D maybe TRBD1 (5 bases). Trimming took 3 bases from V and 6 from J, leaving 14 bases between them. The germline gives CDR1 MDHEN, CDR2 SYDVKM. This CDR3 has 14 amino acids. The CDR3 loop is CASSLEPRDHGYTF. The DNA for the CDR3 is TGTGCCAGCAGTTTGGAACCGAGGGACCATGGCTACACCTTC.

This clone was seen a single time. V is TRBV10-3 and J is TRBJ1-2, with 7 bases aligning to TRBD1. CDR3 length: 14 amino acids. From germline, CDR1 is ENHRY and CDR2 SYGVKD. J gave up 8 bases and V 6 bases, and 12 bases lay outside the gene matches. Here the CDR3 DNA reads TGTGCCATCAGACGGGACAGAGATGGAAAGGGCTACACCTTC. This codes for CAIRRDRDGKGYTF.

The rearrangement joins TRBV5-1 to TRBJ2-1; D remains unclear. The CDR3 is made up of 14 amino acids. Trimming left V 5 bases short and J 0 bases short, with 9 bases between. Germline V gene lookup returns CDR1 SGHRS and CDR2 YFSETQ. The CDR3 is CASRQLSSYNEQFF. DNA for the CDR3: TGCGCCAGCAGACAGCTTAGCTCCTACAATGAGCAGTTCTTC.

The gene calls are TRBV5-4 and TRBJ1-2; D unresolved. The germline V and J ends were trimmed by 0 bases and 10 bases, with 13 bases remaining between them. The CDR3 is 13 residues long. Germline V gives CDR1 SGHNT, CDR2 YYREEE (reference sequence). CDR3 loop: CASSLVREVDYTF. In DNA form, the CDR3 reads TGTGCCAGCAGCTTGGTGAGGGAAGTGGACTACACCTTC.

J is TRBJ1-1 and V is TRBV2; weak D call: TRBD1 (5 bases). With 7 bases removed from V and 0 bases from J, the gap between germline ends came to 12 bases. The CDR3 consists of 14 residues. CDR1 is SNHLY, CDR2 FYNNEI, per germline. The CDR3 DNA reads TGTGCCAGCAATACACGGGGACTGAACACTGAAGCTTTCTTT. This encodes CASNTRGLNTEAFF.

This chain connects TRBV6-4 to TRBJ1-1, with a weak D call TRBD1 (5 bases). The CDR3 is 13 amino acids. The germline V and J ends were trimmed by 6 bases and 2 bases, with 10 bases remaining between them. Germline V gene sequence: CDR1 MRHNA, CDR2 SNTAGT. CDR3 sequence (DNA): TGTGCCAGCAGCCAGACAGCTAACACTGAAGCTTTCTTT. Protein product: CASSQTANTEAFF.

The V and J genes are TRBV6-5 and TRBJ2-2; 9 bases match TRBD1. The CDR3 is 13 residues long. Germline-derived CDR1 and CDR2 are MNHEY and SVGAGI. V shed 8 bases, J shed 5 bases, and the junction held 3 bases outside the gene matches. CDR3 loop: CASRDRDTGELFF. The CDR3 DNA reads TGTGCCAGCCGGGACAGGGATACCGGGGAGCTGTTTTTT.

The table lists this clone with a few counts. The rearrangement uses TRBV28 and TRBJ1-1; D might be TRBD1 (5 bases). With 7 bases removed from V and 5 bases from J, the gap between germline ends came to 17 bases. Germline V lookup: CDR1 MDHEN, CDR2 SYDVKM. The CDR3 length is 14 residues. The CDR3 DNA follows: TGTGCCAGCATCGTCAGGGTAGGACGAACTGAAGCTTTCTTT. Translated: CASIVRVGRTEAFF.

The chain uses TRBV30 and TRBJ1-2; D gene uncertain. CDR1 and CDR2 (germline): GTSNPN, SVGIG (reference sequence). With 2 bases removed from V and 3 bases from J, the gap between germline ends came to 13 bases. The CDR3 is 14 residues long. The CDR3: CAWSLGGWDYGYTF. As DNA, the CDR3 is TGTGCCTGGAGTCTGGGAGGATGGGACTATGGCTACACCTTC. The full variable domain, rest sourced from reference TRBV30 and TRBJ1-2, is SQTIHQWPATLVQPVGSPLSLECTVEGTSNPNLYWYRQAAGRGLQLLFYSVGIGQISSEVPQNLSASRPQDRQFILSSKKLLLSDSGFYLCAWSLGGWDYGYTFGSGTRLTVV.

This chain connects TRBV6-2 or TRBV6-3 to TRBJ2-7; 11 bases align to TRBD2. The CDR3 has 14 amino acids. Trimming at V came to 2 bases and at J to 3 bases, leaving 0 bases not matched to a gene. CDR1 and CDR2 from the germline V gene are MNHEY and SVGEGT. CDR3 amino acids: CASSYGTSGYEQYF. The CDR3, as DNA: TGTGCCAGCAGTTACGGGACTAGCGGCTACGAGCAGTACTTC.

The chain couples TRBV19 to TRBJ2-1; 8 bases map to TRBD1. Germline trimming cut 7 bases from V and 13 bases from J; bases unmatched to any gene: 15. The CDR3 is 14 amino acids. The V gene's germline CDR1 is LNHDA and CDR2 SQIVND (reference sequence). This CDR3 reads CASTQNRGSLKQFF. The CDR3, as DNA: TGTGCCAGTACCCAAAACAGGGGGTCGCTAAAACAGTTCTTC.

The chain employs TRBV5-1 and TRBJ2-1; 8 bases agree with TRBD1. The CDR3 covers 15 residues. Germline CDR1 reads SGHRS; CDR2 reads YFSETQ. V gave up 5 bases and J gave up 1 base; unmatched junction bases: 5. The CDR3 spells CASRRGQESYNEQFF. In nucleotides, the CDR3 is TGCGCCAGCAGACGGGGACAGGAGTCCTACAATGAGCAGTTCTTC.

The chain combines TRBV18 with TRBJ1-5, with D perhaps matching TRBD1 (6 bases). Trimming shortened V by 1 base and J by 8 bases, and 9 bases separated the two germline ends. The germline V gene encodes CDR1 KGHSH and CDR2 LQKENI. This CDR3 spans 13 amino acids. For the CDR3, the DNA is TGTGCCAGCTCACCACTAGGGGGTAAGCCCCAGCATTTT. This translates into CASSPLGGKPQHF.

The chain combines TRBV10-3 with TRBJ2-2; TRBD1 matches 8 bases. CDR3 length equals 15 residues. CDR1 is ENHRY and CDR2 is SYGVKD in the germline V gene. The J segment lost 7 bases and the V segment lost 10 bases, leaving 14 bases of the junction unmatched. The CDR3 DNA sequence: TGTGCCACCCCGAAGGGCAGGGGGCAAGGCGGGGAGCTGTTTTTT. This sequence encodes CATPKGRGQGGELFF.

The CDR3 here is CASSITVYGNTIYF. The CDR3 DNA is TGTGCCAGTAGTATAACGGTCTACGGAAACACCATATATTTT. The chain links TRBV19 to TRBJ1-3; the D is unclear. The CDR3 totals 14 residues. The V end lost 2 bases, the J end lost 4 bases, and 9 bases lay between the germline ends. Germline V CDR1 and CDR2: LNHDA, SQIVND (reference sequence). Together with reference TRBV19 and TRBJ1-3, the CDR3 gives the full variable domain: DGGITQSPKYLFRKEGQNVTLSCEQNLNHDAMYWYRQDPGQGLRLIYYSQIVNDFQKGDIAEGYSVSREKKESFPLTVTSAQKNPTAFYLCASSITVYGNTIYFGEGSWLTVV.

This clone is categorized as medium-sized. Different DNA sequences within this sample yield the same CDR3. V is TRBV5-1 and J is TRBJ2-5; tentatively, D is TRBD1 (5 bases). The CDR3 extends over 13 amino acids. From germline, CDR1 is SGHRS and CDR2 YFSETQ. V was cut by 4 bases and J by 3 bases, with 10 bases left in between. CDR3 sequence (DNA): TGCGCCAGCAGCCTGACAGTAAAAGAGACCCAGTACTTC. Translation: CASSLTVKETQYF.

V is TRBV7-8 and J is TRBJ1-1, with D unclear. V gave up 5 bases and J gave up 1 base, with 8 bases separating them. The length of the CDR3 is 13 residues. CDR1 is SGHVS, CDR2 FQNEAQ, per germline. CDR3 DNA: TGTGCCAGCAGCCGAAGAGGGAACACTGAAGCTTTCTTT. Encoded protein: CASSRRGNTEAFF.

This chain uses TRBV27 with TRBJ1-4; 7 nucleotides agree with TRBD1. CDR3 length equals 15 residues. Germline V CDR1 and CDR2: MNHEY, SMNVEV (reference sequence). J gave up 8 bases and V 3 bases, and 9 bases lay outside the gene matches. The CDR3 is CASSLGGQNHEKLFF. The CDR3 nucleotides are TGTGCCAGCAGTTTGGGGGGACAGAACCACGAAAAACTGTTTTTT.

DNA of the CDR3: TGTGCCAGCTCACCTCAGAATAAAGAGACCCAGTACTTC. It encodes CASSPQNKETQYF. The chain is built from TRBV18 and TRBJ2-5; D is ambiguous. With 3 bases removed from V and 3 bases from J, the gap between germline ends came to 8 bases. The CDR3 is made up of 13 amino acids. CDR1 KGHSH and CDR2 LQKENI come from the germline V gene. Combining the CDR3 with reference TRBV18 and TRBJ2-5 gives the whole variable domain NAGVMQNPRHLVRRRGQEARLRCSPMKGHSHVYWYRQLPEEGLKFMVYLQKENIIDESGMPKERFSAEFPKEGPSILRIQQVVRGDSAAYFCASSPQNKETQYFGPGTRLLVL.

The table lists this clone with a count of one. The gene calls are TRBV30 and TRBJ1-3; D perhaps matches TRBD1 (5 bases). Germline CDR1 reads GTSNPN; CDR2 reads SVGIG (reference sequence). The CDR3 length is 14 residues. Between the trimmed V and J ends, which lost 2 bases and 0 bases, there was a span of 8 bases. The CDR3 region has the DNA TGTGCCTGGAGTAGGGGAGACTCTGGAAACACCATATATTTT. Protein product: CAWSRGDSGNTIYF. The entire variable domain, with the rest obtained from reference TRBV30 and TRBJ1-3, is as follows: SQTIHQWPATLVQPVGSPLSLECTVEGTSNPNLYWYRQAAGRGLQLLFYSVGIGQISSEVPQNLSASRPQDRQFILSSKKLLLSDSGFYLCAWSRGDSGNTIYFGEGSWLTVV.

The rearrangement joins TRBV10-3 to TRBJ1-3; D not certain. The CDR3 consists of 14 residues. CDR1 and CDR2 (germline): ENHRY, SYGVKD. The V gene lost 3 bases and the J gene lost 0 bases, with 6 bases spanning the gap. In DNA, the CDR3 is TGTGCCATCAGTGAAGCTATCTCTGGAAACACCATATATTTT. The encoded protein is CAISEAISGNTIYF.

The rearrangement links TRBV5-6 to TRBJ2-2; unclear D gene. The germline V gene encodes CDR1 SGHDT and CDR2 YYEEEE. The CDR3 contains 14 residues. V shed 1 base and J shed 2 bases, with 6 bases lying between them. CDR3 sequence reads: CASSLLPNTGELFF. For the CDR3, the DNA is TGTGCCAGCAGCTTGCTACCTAACACCGGGGAGCTGTTTTTT.